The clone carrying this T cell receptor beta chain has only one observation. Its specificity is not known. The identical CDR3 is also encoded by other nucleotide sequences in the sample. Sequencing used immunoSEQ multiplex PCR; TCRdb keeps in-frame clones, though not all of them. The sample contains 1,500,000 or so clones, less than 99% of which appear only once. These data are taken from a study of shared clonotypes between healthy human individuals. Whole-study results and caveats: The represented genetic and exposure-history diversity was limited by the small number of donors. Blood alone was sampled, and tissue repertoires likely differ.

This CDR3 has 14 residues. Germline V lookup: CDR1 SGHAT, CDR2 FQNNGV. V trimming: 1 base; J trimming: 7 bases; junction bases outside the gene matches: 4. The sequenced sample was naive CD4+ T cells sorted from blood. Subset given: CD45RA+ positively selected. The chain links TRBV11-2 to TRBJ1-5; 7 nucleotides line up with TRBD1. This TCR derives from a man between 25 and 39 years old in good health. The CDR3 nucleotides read TGTGCCAGCAGCTTAGGACAGGGCGGACAGCCCCAGCATTTT. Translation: CASSLGQGGQPQHF.